This entry is about one TCR beta chain. Methods used by the authors: It was from reference gene primer amplification that nucleated cell counts were estimated. The assay was immunoSEQ multiplex PCR, and TCRdb's table has in-frame clones only and misses some. V and J calls and clone size are as listed in that table; D and trimming were resolved from the DNA. Here the sample spans about 260,000 clones, approximately 87% being singletons. The sample is drawn from a study of blood T cell repertoires in COVID-19. Study in general: COVID-19 samples from acute and convalescent phases originated in the United States, Italy and Spain. PBMCs, B-cell-depleted T cells, or T cells were the source of the cDNA or gDNA that made up the material.

The CDR3 contains 15 residues. V was shortened by 2 bases and J by 2 bases, with 9 bases between the two germline ends. Per germline, CDR1 SGHTA and CDR2 FQGNSA. V gene TRBV7-2 combines with J gene TRBJ2-2; D possibly corresponds to TRBD2 (5 bases). The receptor was derived from a man aged 55-75 years who had recovered from COVID-19. Sample: peripheral blood. Written as DNA, the CDR3 is TGTGCCAGCAGCTTAAAAGGGAGAAACACCGGGGAGCTGTTTTTT. It encodes CASSLKGRNTGELFF. Filled out from reference TRBV7-2 and TRBJ2-2, the complete variable domain reads GAGVSQSPSNKVTEKGKDVELRCDPISGHTALYWYRQSLGQGLEFLIYFQGNSAPDKSGLPSDRFSAERTGGSVSTLTIQRTQQEDSAVYLCASSLKGRNTGELFFGEGSRLTVL.